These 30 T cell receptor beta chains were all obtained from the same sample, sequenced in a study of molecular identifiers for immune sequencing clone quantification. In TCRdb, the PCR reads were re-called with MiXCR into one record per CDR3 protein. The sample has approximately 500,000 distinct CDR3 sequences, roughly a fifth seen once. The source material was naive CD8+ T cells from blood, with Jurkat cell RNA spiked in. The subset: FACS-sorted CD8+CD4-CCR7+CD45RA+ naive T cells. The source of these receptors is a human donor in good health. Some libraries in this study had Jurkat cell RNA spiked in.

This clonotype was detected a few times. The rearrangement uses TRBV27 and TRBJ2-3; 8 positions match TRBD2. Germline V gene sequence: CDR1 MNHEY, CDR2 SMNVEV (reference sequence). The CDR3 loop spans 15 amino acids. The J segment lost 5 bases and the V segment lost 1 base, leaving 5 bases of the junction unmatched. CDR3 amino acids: CASSLWGGGLDTQYF. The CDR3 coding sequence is TGTGCCAGCAGTTTATGGGGCGGGGGGCTAGATACGCAGTATTTT.

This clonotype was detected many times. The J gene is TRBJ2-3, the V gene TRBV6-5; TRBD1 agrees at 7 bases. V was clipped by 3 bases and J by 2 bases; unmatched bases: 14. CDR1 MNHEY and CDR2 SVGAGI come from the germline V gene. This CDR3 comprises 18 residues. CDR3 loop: CASSYSVIQGLLTDTQYF. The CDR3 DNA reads TGTGCCAGCAGTTATTCGGTCATACAGGGGCTCCTCACAGATACGCAGTATTTT.

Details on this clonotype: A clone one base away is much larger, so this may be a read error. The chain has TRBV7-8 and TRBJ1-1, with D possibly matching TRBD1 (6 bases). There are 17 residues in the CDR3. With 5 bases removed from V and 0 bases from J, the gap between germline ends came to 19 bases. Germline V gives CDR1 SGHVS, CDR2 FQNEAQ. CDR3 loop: CASSATNLGAMNTEAFF. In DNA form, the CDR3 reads TGTGCCAGCAGCGCTACGAATCTGGGGGCTATGAACACTGAAGCTTTCTTT.

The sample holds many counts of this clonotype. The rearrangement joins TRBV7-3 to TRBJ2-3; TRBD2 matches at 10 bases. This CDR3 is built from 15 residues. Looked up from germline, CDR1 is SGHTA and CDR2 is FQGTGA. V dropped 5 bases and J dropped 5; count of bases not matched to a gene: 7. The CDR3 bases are TGTGCCAGCAGCCCCCTAGCGGGAGTATTAGATACGCAGTATTTT. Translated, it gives CASSPLAGVLDTQYF.

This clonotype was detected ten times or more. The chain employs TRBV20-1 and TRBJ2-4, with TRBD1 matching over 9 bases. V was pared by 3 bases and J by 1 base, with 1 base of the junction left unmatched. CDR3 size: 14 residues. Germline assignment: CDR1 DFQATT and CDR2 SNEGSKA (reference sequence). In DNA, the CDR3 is TGCAGTGCTAGGGGACAGGGCGCCAAAAACATTCAGTACTTC. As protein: CSARGQGAKNIQYF.

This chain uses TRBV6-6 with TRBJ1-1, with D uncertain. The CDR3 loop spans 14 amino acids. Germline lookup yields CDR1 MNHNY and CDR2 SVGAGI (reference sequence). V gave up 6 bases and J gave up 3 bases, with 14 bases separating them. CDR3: CASRGPPGDTEAFF. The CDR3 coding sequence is TGTGCCAGCAGGGGCCCCCCTGGGGACACTGAAGCTTTCTTT.

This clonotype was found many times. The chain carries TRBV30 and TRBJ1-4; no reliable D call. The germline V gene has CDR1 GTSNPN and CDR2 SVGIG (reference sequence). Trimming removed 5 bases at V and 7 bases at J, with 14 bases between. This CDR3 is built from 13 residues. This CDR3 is CAWEPSGSEKLFF. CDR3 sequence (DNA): TGTGCCTGGGAACCATCAGGTAGTGAAAAACTGTTTTTT.

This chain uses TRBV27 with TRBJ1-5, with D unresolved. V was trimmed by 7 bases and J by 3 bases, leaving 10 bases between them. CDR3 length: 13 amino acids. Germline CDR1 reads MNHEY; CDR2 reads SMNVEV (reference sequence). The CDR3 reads CASKEGPNQPQHF. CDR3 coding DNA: TGTGCCAGCAAGGAAGGGCCCAATCAGCCCCAGCATTTT.

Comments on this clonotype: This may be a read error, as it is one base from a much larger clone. The CDR3 here is CASSPSGLAQLGSYNEQFF. For the CDR3, the DNA is TGTGCCAGCAGCCCATCGGGACTAGCGCAACTCGGCTCCTACAATGAGCAGTTCTTC. The V and J genes are TRBV28 and TRBJ2-1, with 10 bases matching TRBD2. Germline V lookup: CDR1 MDHEN, CDR2 SYDVKM. V lost 6 bases to trimming and J lost 0 bases; unmatched junction nucleotides: 14. The CDR3 sequence is 19 residues long.

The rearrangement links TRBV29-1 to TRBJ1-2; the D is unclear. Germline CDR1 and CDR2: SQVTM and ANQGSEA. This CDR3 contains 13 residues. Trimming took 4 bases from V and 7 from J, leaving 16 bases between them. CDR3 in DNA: TGCAGCGTTGGAGATGGTGGATTTGGTGGCTACACCTTC. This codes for CSVGDGGFGGYTF.

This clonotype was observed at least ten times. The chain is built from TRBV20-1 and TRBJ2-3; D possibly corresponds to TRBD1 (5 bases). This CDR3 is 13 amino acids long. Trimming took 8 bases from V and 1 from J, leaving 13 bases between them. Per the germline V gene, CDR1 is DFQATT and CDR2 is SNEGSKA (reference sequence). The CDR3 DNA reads TGCAGTACACACGAAGGGGGCACAGATACGCAGTATTTT. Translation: CSTHEGGTDTQYF.

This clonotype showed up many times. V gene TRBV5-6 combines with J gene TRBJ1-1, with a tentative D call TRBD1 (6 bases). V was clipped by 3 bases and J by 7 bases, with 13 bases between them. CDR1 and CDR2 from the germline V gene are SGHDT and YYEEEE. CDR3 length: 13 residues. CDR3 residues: CASSWRQELEAFF. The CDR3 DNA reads TGTGCCAGCAGCTGGAGACAGGAACTTGAAGCTTTCTTT. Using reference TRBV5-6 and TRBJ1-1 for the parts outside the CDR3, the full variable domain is DAGVTQSPTHLIKTRGQQVTLRCSPKSGHDTVSWYQQALGQGPQFIFQYYEEEERQRGNFPDRFSGHQFPNYSSELNVNALLLGDSALYLCASSWRQELEAFFGQGTRLTVV.

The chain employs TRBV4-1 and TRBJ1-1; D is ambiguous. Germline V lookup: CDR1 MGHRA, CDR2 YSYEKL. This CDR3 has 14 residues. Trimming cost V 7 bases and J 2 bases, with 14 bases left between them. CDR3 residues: CASTRRTLNTEAFF. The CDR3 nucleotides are TGCGCCAGCACTCGAAGGACTCTCAACACTGAAGCTTTCTTT.

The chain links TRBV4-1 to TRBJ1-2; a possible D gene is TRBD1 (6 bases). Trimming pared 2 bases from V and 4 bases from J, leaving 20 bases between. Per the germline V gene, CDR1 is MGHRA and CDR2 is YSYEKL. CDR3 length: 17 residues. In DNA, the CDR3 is TGCGCCAGCAGCCAAACTTGGGGGGGACAATCCCTCTATGGCTACACCTTC. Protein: CASSQTWGGQSLYGYTF.

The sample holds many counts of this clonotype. For the CDR3, the DNA is TGCAGCGTTGAATTTTGGGGGAACGAGCAGTACTTC. Translated: CSVEFWGNEQYF. The chain joins TRBV29-1 to TRBJ2-7, with D possibly being TRBD1 or TRBD2 (5 bases each). This CDR3 comprises 12 residues. The germline V gene has CDR1 SQVTM and CDR2 ANQGSEA. V lost 2 bases to trimming and J lost 5 bases, with 10 bases between them.

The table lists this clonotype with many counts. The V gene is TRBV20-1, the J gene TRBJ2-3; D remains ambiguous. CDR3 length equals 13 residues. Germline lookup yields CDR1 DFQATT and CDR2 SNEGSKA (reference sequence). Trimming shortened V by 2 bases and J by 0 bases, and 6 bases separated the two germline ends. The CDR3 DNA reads TGCAGTGCTAGACCTCTAAGCACAGATACGCAGTATTTT. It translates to CSARPLSTDTQYF.

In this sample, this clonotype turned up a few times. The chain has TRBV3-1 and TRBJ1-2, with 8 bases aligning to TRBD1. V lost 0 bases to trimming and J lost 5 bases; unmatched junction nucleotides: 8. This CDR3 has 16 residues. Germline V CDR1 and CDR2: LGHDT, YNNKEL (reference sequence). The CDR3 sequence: CASSQDDRGRWYGYTF. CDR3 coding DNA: TGTGCCAGCAGCCAAGACGACAGGGGCCGATGGTATGGCTACACCTTC.

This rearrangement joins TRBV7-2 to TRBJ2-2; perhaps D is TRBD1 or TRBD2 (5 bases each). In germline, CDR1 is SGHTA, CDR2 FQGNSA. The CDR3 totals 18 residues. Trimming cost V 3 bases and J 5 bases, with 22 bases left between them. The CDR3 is CASSFLPGTVESTGELFF. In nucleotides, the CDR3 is TGTGCCAGCAGCTTTCTCCCGGGGACCGTCGAATCGACCGGGGAGCTGTTTTTT. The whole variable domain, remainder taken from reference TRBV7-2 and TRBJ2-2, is GAGVSQSPSNKVTEKGKDVELRCDPISGHTALYWYRQSLGQGLEFLIYFQGNSAPDKSGLPSDRFSAERTGGSVSTLTIQRTQQEDSAVYLCASSFLPGTVESTGELFFGEGSRLTVL.

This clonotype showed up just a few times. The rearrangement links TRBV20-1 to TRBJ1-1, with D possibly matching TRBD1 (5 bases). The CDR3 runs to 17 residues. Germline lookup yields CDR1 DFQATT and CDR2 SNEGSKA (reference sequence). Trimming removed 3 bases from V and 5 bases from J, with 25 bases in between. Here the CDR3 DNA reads TGCAGTGCTAGTGGGAGCCTAAAACGGGACGGGGTGACTGAAGCTTTCTTT. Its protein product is CSASGSLKRDGVTEAFF.

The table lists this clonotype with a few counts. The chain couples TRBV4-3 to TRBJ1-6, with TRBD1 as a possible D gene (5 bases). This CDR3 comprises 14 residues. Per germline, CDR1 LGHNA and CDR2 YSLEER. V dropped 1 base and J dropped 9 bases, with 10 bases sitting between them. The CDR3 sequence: CASSQGDSGSPLHF. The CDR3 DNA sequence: TGCGCCAGCAGCCAAGGCGACAGCGGTTCACCCCTCCACTTT.

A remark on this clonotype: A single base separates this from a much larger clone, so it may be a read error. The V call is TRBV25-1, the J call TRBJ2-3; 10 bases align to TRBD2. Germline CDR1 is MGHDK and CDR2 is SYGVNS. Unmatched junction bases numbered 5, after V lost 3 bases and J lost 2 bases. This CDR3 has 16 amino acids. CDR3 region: CASSDPLAGYTDTQYF. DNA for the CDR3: TGTGCCAGCAGTGATCCACTAGCGGGATACACAGATACGCAGTATTTT.

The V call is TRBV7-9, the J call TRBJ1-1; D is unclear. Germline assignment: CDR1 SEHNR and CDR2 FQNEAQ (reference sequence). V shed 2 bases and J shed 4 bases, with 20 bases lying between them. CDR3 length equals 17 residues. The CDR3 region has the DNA TGTGCCAGCAGCTTAATCCCGGGAGCGAAAACGGGCACTGAAGCTTTCTTT. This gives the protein CASSLIPGAKTGTEAFF.

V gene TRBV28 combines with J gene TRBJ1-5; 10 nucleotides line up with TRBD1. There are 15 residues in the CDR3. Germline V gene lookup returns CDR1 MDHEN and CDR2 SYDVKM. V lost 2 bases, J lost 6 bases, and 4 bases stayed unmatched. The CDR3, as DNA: TGTGCCAGCAGTTTAAGTCGGACAGGGGGTCAGCCCCAGCATTTT. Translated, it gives CASSLSRTGGQPQHF.

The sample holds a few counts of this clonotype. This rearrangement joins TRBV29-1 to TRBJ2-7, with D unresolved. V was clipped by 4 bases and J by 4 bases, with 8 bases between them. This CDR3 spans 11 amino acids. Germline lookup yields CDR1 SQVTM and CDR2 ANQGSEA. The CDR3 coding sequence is TGCAGCGTTGCTAGTGATTACGAGCAGTACTTC. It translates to CSVASDYEQYF.

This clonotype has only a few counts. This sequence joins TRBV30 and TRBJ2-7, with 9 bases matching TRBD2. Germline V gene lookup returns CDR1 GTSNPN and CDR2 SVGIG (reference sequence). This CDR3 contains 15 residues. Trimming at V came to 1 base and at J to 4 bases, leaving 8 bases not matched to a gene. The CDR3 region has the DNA TGTGCCTGGAGTGGTGAAGCGGGGGGCGGGTACGAGCAGTACTTC. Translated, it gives CAWSGEAGGGYEQYF.

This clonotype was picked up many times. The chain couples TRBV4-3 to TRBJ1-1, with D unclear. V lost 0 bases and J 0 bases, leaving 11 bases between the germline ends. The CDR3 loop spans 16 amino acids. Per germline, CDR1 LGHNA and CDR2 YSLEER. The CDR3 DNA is TGCGCCAGCAGCCAAGACAGCGGCAGAATGAACACTGAAGCTTTCTTT. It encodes CASSQDSGRMNTEAFF.

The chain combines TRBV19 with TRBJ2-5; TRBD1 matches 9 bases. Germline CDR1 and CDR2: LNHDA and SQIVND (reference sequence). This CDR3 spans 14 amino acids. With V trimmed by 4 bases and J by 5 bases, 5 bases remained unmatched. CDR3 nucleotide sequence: TGTGCCAGTAGTACCGACACAGGGGGCGAGACCCAGTACTTC. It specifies CASSTDTGGETQYF.

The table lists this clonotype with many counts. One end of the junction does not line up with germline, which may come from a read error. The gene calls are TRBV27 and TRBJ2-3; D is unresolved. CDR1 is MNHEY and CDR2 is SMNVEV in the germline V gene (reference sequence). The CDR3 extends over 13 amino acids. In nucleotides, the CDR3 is TGTGCCAGCAGCTTATCTGGCACAGATACGCAGTATTTT. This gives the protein CASSLSGTDTQYF.

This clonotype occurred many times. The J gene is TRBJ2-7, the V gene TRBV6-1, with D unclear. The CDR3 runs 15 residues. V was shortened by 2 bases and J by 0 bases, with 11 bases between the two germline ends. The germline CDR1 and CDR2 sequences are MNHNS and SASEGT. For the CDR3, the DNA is TGTGCCAGCAGTGAACCCCACGGTTACTCCTACGAGCAGTACTTC. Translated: CASSEPHGYSYEQYF.

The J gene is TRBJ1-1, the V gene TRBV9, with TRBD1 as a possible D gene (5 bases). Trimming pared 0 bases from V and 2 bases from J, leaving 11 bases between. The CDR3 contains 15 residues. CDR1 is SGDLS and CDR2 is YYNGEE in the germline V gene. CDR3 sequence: CASSVVPGDNTEAFF. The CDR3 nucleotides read TGTGCCAGCAGCGTAGTTCCGGGGGACAACACTGAAGCTTTCTTT.